The sequence of this T cell receptor beta chain was determined in a study of blood T cell repertoires in COVID-19 (TCRdb year 2020). For context, the study as a whole: Collaborator samples came from the United States, Italy and Spain and covered acute and convalescent phases of COVID-19. The prospective study material was composed of cDNA or gDNA derived from T cells, B-cell-depleted T cells, or PBMCs. Deeply sampled blood TCRbeta repertoires from subjects exposed to, actively infected with, or recovered from COVID-19 were included in the dataset. A freely available public database, intended as a resource for researchers studying the immune response to SARS-CoV-2, is where the repertoires were released. The samples were drawn from the first 160 participants of the ongoing ImmuneRACE study and from 1,254 subjects provided by 6 global collaborators. A de-identified subject ID, COVID-19 status, age in years and sex were almost always included in the sample metadata. Where available, HLA class I and class II types were obtained from metadata supplied by the sample provider rather than from assay-based typing. The paper as a whole reports these results and caveats: The amount of clinical and demographic metadata varied by source and participant and was provided uncurated.

Enrolling through a virtual design, the prospective study's participants ranged in age from roughly 18 to 89 years and lived across some 22 United States geographic areas. Cohort assignment in the prospective study relied on participant-reported clinical history from a screening survey and a study questionnaire. Recovered participants in ImmuneRACE Cohort 3 were defined as having two consecutive negative NP/OP PCR tests, clearance from a healthcare professional, or resolution of symptoms. In the prospective study, mobile phlebotomists collected whole blood, serum and a nasopharyngeal or oropharyngeal swab from each participant. Participants in the prospective study had the option to provide additional blood draws and questionnaires over a 2-month period. Before DNA extraction, prospective study blood samples were shipped either frozen or at room temperature. About this clone: This receptor's antigen is unknown. Base-call qualities are not available, and no considerably larger clone is one nucleotide away.

Trimming takes 5 bases from V and 9 bases from J, and the germline ends sit 17 bases apart. The CDR3 starts with the cysteine, ends with the phenylalanine, and has 15 residues. Only CDR3 DNA remains: 45 bases, in frame from the first base. In the germline V gene (reference sequence), CDR1 corresponds to MNHEY and CDR2 to SMNVEV. The immunoSEQ Assay, a bias-controlled multiplex PCR, was used to amplify TCRbeta CDR3 regions from genomic DNA. As for the original processing: Nucleated cell counts per sample were estimated from amplification of reference gene primers within the assay. Sequence reads were collapsed and filtered to measure the absolute abundance of every unique TCRbeta CDR3 rearrangement. Productive Simpson clonality was computed per sample as the square root of Simpson's diversity index over productive rearrangements. TCRdb re-hosts the immuneACCESS table, in-frame sequences only. Its copies lack some clones; in the studies checked, an unresolved V gene accounts for under half of them, and the cause for the rest is not known. From that table come the V and J calls and clone size; the DNA was used to work out D and trimming. Within this sample are a few hundred thousand clones, with approximately 90% of them counted one time only. The ten largest clones represent 1.2% of the sample.

Input material: PBMCs or T cells enriched from blood (not recorded which). This sequence was found in a man aged 25 to 45 who had recovered from COVID-19. This chain joins TRBV27 to TRBJ1-6, and TRBD1 may be the D gene, going by 6 matching bases. The CDR3 here reads CASSPRPTGLSPLHF. The DNA reads as follows: TGTGCCAGCAGTCCGCGGCCCACAGGGCTTTCACCCCTCCACTTT.